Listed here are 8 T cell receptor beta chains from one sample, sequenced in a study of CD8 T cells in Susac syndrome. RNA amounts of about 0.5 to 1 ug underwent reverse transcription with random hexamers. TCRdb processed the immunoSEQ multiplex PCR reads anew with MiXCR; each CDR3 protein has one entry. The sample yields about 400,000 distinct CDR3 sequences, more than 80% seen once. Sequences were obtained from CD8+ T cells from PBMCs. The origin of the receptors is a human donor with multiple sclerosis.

CDR3 sequence (DNA): TGTGCCAGCAGCTCTCATACACAGGGCTTCGAGCAGTACTTC. Protein product: CASSSHTQGFEQYF. This chain joins TRBV13 and TRBJ2-7, with D possibly being TRBD1 (6 bases). The CDR3 is 14 amino acids. Trimming shortened V by 4 bases and J by 6 bases, and 16 bases separated the two germline ends. CDR1 and CDR2 from the germline V gene are PRHDT and FYEKMQ (reference sequence). Variable domain in full (rest from reference TRBV13 and TRBJ2-7): AAGVIQSPRHLIKEKRETATLKCYPIPRHDTVYWYQQGPGQDPQFLISFYEKMQSDKGSIPDRFSAQQFSDYHSELNMSSLELGDSALYFCASSSHTQGFEQYFGPGTRLTVT.

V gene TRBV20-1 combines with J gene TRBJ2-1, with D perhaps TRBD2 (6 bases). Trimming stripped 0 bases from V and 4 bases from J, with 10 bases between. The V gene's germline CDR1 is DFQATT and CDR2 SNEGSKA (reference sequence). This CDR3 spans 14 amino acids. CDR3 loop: CSARDRGLYNEQFF. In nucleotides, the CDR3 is TGCAGTGCTAGAGATCGGGGGTTATACAATGAGCAGTTCTTC.

CDR3 bases: TGTGCCAGCAGTGAAAAAAAAGGAGGGGCCTCGGGCGAGCAGTACTTC. It encodes CASSEKKGGASGEQYF. The chain recombines TRBV2 with TRBJ2-7; possible D gene TRBD2, 6 bases. V dropped 2 bases and J dropped 6 bases, with 20 bases sitting between them. Germline lookup yields CDR1 SNHLY and CDR2 FYNNEI. The CDR3 has 16 amino acids.

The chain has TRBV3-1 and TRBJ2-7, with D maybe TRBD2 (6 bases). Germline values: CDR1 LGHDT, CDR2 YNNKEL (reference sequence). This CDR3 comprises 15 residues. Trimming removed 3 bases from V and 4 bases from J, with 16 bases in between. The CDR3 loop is CASSHREKWPYEQYF. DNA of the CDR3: TGTGCCAGCAGCCATCGGGAGAAGTGGCCGTACGAGCAGTACTTC.

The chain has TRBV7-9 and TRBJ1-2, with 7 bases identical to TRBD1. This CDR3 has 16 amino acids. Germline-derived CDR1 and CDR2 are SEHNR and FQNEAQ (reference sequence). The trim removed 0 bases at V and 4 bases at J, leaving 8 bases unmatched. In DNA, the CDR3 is TGTGCCAGCAGCTTAGCGCAGTGGGACAGAATCTATGGCTACACCTTC. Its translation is CASSLAQWDRIYGYTF.

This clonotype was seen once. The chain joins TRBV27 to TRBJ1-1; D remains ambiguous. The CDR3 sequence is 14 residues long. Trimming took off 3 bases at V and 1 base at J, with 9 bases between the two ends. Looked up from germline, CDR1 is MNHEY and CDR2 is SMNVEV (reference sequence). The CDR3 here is CASSLWQTNTEAFF. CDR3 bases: TGTGCCAGCAGTTTGTGGCAGACGAACACTGAAGCTTTCTTT.

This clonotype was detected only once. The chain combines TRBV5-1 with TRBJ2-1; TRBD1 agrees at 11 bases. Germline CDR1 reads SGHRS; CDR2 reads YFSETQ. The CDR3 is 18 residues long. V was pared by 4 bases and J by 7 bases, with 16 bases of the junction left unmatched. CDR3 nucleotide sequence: TGCGCCAGCAGCGGACAGGGGGCGAGGGTTGTTTCCGGGAATGAGCAGTTCTTC. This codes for CASSGQGARVVSGNEQFF.

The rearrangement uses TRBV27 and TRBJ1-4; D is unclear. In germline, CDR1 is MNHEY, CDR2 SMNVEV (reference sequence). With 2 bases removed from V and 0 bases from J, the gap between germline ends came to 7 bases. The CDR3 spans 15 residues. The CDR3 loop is CASSLIPATNEKLFF. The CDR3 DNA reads TGTGCCAGCAGTTTAATTCCCGCAACTAATGAAAAACTGTTTTTT. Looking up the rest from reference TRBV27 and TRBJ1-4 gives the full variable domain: EAQVTQNPRYLITVTGKKLTVTCSQNMNHEYMSWYRQDPGLGLRQIYYSMNVEVTDKGDVPEGYKVSRKEKRNFPLILESPSPNQTSLYFCASSLIPATNEKLFFGSGTQLSVL.